These 25 T cell receptor beta chains were sequenced from one sample in a study of blood T cells in healthy people across ages. A second PCR, run for about 6 to 12 cycles, used a sample-barcoded 5' primer plus a J-beta primer mix. TCRdb recomputed calls from the 5' RACE reads with MiXCR, one row per CDR3 protein. The sample contains around 1,000,000 distinct CDR3 sequences, roughly two fifths of which appear only once. What was sequenced was blood. The receptors come from a man aged 18 to 30 in good health.

The DNA of the CDR3 is TGTGCCAGCAGCGATGCACTAGCGGGGGTCGAGCAGTACTTC. Translated, it gives CASSDALAGVEQYF. The V and J genes are TRBV9 and TRBJ2-4, with 11 bases lining up with TRBD2. The J call could be wrong; TRBJ2-7 is a better fit for the DNA end. The germline CDR1 and CDR2 sequences are SGDLS and YYNGEE. This CDR3 is built from 14 residues.

This chain connects TRBV20-1 to TRBJ2-3; 10 nucleotides align to TRBD1. The CDR3 is 16 amino acids. Germline assignment: CDR1 DFQATT and CDR2 SNEGSKA (reference sequence). Trimming at V came to 8 bases and at J to 3 bases, leaving 14 bases not matched to a gene. CDR3 DNA sequence: TGCAGTTCCCAACCGGGACAGGGGTTCCGGACAGATACGCAGTATTTT. Its translation: CSSQPGQGFRTDTQYF.

CDR3 sequence: CASSPQEGGYEQYF. CDR3 nucleotides: TGTGCCAGCAGTCCCCAGGAGGGGGGATACGAGCAGTACTTC. V usage is TRBV12-3 or TRBV12-4 and J usage is TRBJ2-7; D may be TRBD1 or TRBD2 (6 bases each). Deletions cut 5 bases from V and 4 bases from J, with 15 bases between. The CDR3 contains 14 residues.

This clonotype was observed a handful of times. The chain carries TRBV20-1 and TRBJ2-4, with 7 bases aligning to TRBD1. Germline CDR1 reads DFQATT; CDR2 reads SNEGSKA (reference sequence). The CDR3 length is 16 residues. V gave up 0 bases and J gave up 4 bases; unmatched junction bases: 9. In nucleotides, the CDR3 is TGCAGTGCTAGAGACAGGGGGAAGGAGCCAAAAAACATTCAGTACTTC. It yields the protein CSARDRGKEPKNIQYF.

This rearrangement joins TRBV25-1 to TRBJ1-2, with D unresolved. Deletions cut 6 bases from V and 1 base from J, with 15 bases between. Germline CDR1 reads MGHDK; CDR2 reads SYGVNS. This CDR3 spans 15 amino acids. As DNA, the CDR3 is TGTGCCAGCAGCTCCCCAGGCGATTATAACTATGGCTACACCTTC. This encodes CASSSPGDYNYGYTF.

The chain joins TRBV20-1 to TRBJ1-2; a weak D match, TRBD1 (6 bases). This CDR3 is built from 14 residues. Looked up from germline, CDR1 is DFQATT and CDR2 is SNEGSKA (reference sequence). V shed 5 bases and J shed 4 bases, with 17 bases lying between them. The CDR3 reads CSAGRQATIYGYTF. The DNA for the CDR3 is TGCAGTGCTGGACGACAGGCTACCATCTATGGCTACACCTTC.

The chain carries TRBV25-1 and TRBJ1-1, with 7 bases lining up with TRBD1. The V gene end was trimmed by 1 base and the J gene end by 5 bases; junction bases not matched to a gene: 10. Germline CDR1 and CDR2: MGHDK and SYGVNS. CDR3 length: 16 residues. CDR3 region: CASSELEGAVETEAFF. The DNA of the CDR3 is TGTGCCAGCAGTGAATTAGAGGGGGCGGTCGAGACTGAAGCTTTCTTT. Full variable domain (remainder filled in from reference TRBV25-1 and TRBJ1-1): EADIYQTPRYLVIGTGKKITLECSQTMGHDKMYWYQQDPGMELHLIHYSYGVNSTEKGDLSSESTVSRIRTEHFPLTLESARPSHTSQYLCASSELEGAVETEAFFGQGTRLTVV.

The V and J genes are TRBV7-2 and TRBJ2-1, with 9 positions matching TRBD1. TRBJ2-7 matches the DNA end more closely, so the J call is doubtful. The CDR3 covers 15 residues. The V gene's germline CDR1 is SGHTA and CDR2 FQGNSA. CDR3 region: CASRPGTGTYNEQYF. CDR3 bases: TGTGCCAGCAGGCCCGGGACAGGGACCTACAATGAGCAGTACTTC.

The chain joins TRBV11-1 to TRBJ1-1; D remains unclear. CDR1 and CDR2 from the germline V gene are SGHAT and FQDESV (reference sequence). Trimming removed 2 bases from V and 4 bases from J, with 14 bases in between. The CDR3 has 15 amino acids. CDR3 nucleotides: TGTGCCAGCAGCTTAAGGAGGCAGGAGATCACTGAAGCTTTCTTT. This sequence encodes CASSLRRQEITEAFF.

The chain couples TRBV5-1 to TRBJ2-5; 7 bases are shared with TRBD1. The DNA end is a closer match to TRBJ2-7, so the J assignment may be wrong. The germline V gene encodes CDR1 SGHRS and CDR2 YFSETQ. CDR3 length: 16 residues. For the CDR3, the DNA is TGCGCCAGCAGCTTGGAAGTTGGGACAGAAACTTACGAGCAGTACTTC. Translating gives CASSLEVGTETYEQYF.

This chain links TRBV6-5 with TRBJ2-1, with a tentative D call TRBD2 (7 bases). The CDR3 is 16 amino acids. V was pared by 7 bases and J by 7 bases, with 23 bases between. CDR1 is MNHEY, CDR2 SVGAGI, per germline. DNA of the CDR3: TGTGCCAGCACCCCGTTAGTGGCGGGGGCCGGTAATGAGCAGTTCTTC. Translating it yields CASTPLVAGAGNEQFF.

This clonotype showed up just a few times. The genes are TRBV20-1 and TRBJ1-1; D is possibly TRBD1 (5 bases). Trimming cost V 6 bases and J 4 bases, with 15 bases left between them. The germline gives CDR1 DFQATT, CDR2 SNEGSKA (reference sequence). CDR3 length: 13 residues. CDR3 sequence reads: CSAGPGPGTEAFF. The CDR3 nucleotides are TGCAGTGCCGGACCGGGACCGGGCACTGAAGCTTTCTTT.

The CDR3 spells CSARDYGGRSNQPQHF. The CDR3, as DNA: TGCAGTGCTAGAGATTACGGGGGCAGGAGCAATCAGCCCCAGCATTTT. This rearrangement joins TRBV20-1 to TRBJ1-5, with D perhaps matching TRBD1 (6 bases). The CDR3 spans 16 residues. Germline-derived CDR1 and CDR2 are DFQATT and SNEGSKA (reference sequence). Between the trimmed V and J ends, which lost 0 bases and 1 base, there was a span of 13 bases.

The chain employs TRBV25-1 and TRBJ1-6; TRBD1 might be the D (6 bases). The V and J ends lost 1 base and 11 bases respectively, with 24 bases between them. Germline CDR1 MGHDK, CDR2 SYGVNS. The CDR3 spans 18 residues. Here the CDR3 reads CASSEWSQGFTLLPPLHF. The CDR3, as DNA: TGTGCCAGCAGTGAATGGTCCCAGGGGTTTACCCTGCTCCCACCCCTCCACTTT.

This clonotype was recorded a few times. At one end, the junction sequence differs from germline, possibly due to a read error. The chain links TRBV2 to TRBJ1-2; D not certain. Germline V gene sequence: CDR1 SNHLY, CDR2 FYNNEI. The CDR3 has 10 residues. CDR3 nucleotide sequence: TGTGCCAGCAGAGAAGATGGCTACACCTTC. Translation: CASREDGYTF.

This clonotype occurred once. The genes are TRBV7-2 and TRBJ1-2; 7 nucleotides match TRBD1. The CDR3 extends over 15 amino acids. V trimming: 4 bases; J trimming: 2 bases; junction bases outside the gene matches: 7. The germline CDR1 and CDR2 sequences are SGHTA and FQGNSA. The CDR3 protein is CASSSPGQLNYGYTF. DNA of the CDR3: TGTGCCAGCAGCTCCCCGGGACAGCTCAACTATGGCTACACCTTC.

The rearrangement links TRBV18 to TRBJ2-1, with D unclear. Germline CDR1 and CDR2: KGHSH and LQKENI. This CDR3 is built from 16 residues. The V and J ends lost 1 base and 3 bases respectively, with 13 bases between them. Here the CDR3 reads CASSPRSITLYNEQFF. The CDR3 bases are TGTGCCAGCTCACCACGATCTATTACTCTCTACAATGAGCAGTTCTTC.

The rearrangement uses TRBV6-1 and TRBJ2-3, with a weak D call TRBD1 (5 bases). The CDR3 spans 14 residues. Germline V gene sequence: CDR1 MNHNS, CDR2 SASEGT. Deletions cut 7 bases from V and 2 bases from J, with 13 bases between. The CDR3 here is CASTPRQSTDTQYF. CDR3 nucleotide sequence: TGTGCCAGCACCCCCCGACAGTCCACAGATACGCAGTATTTT.

The gene calls are TRBV4-1 and TRBJ1-1; tentative D call: TRBD1 (6 bases). The V and J ends lost 1 base and 2 bases respectively, with 14 bases between them. Germline values: CDR1 MGHRA, CDR2 YSYEKL. The CDR3 is made up of 16 amino acids. The CDR3: CASSQVYRESNTEAFF. The DNA of the CDR3 is TGCGCCAGCAGCCAAGTGTACAGGGAAAGCAACACTGAAGCTTTCTTT.

The table lists this clonotype with a few counts. This chain links TRBV7-2 with TRBJ2-1, with 10 bases matching TRBD1. Germline-derived CDR1 and CDR2 are SGHTA and FQGNSA. J gave up 4 bases and V 1 base, and 4 bases lay outside the gene matches. The CDR3 is made up of 16 amino acids. The CDR3 reads CASSLVRDRGYNEQFF. Written as DNA, the CDR3 is TGTGCCAGCAGCTTAGTCCGGGACAGGGGTTACAATGAGCAGTTCTTC.

The rearrangement joins TRBV5-4 to TRBJ2-2, with 12 positions matching TRBD2. Germline values: CDR1 SGHNT, CDR2 YYREEE (reference sequence). The V and J ends lost 4 bases and 7 bases, in that order; junction bases with no gene match: 2. The CDR3 consists of 14 residues. The CDR3 sequence is CASSLGLAGGELFF. DNA of the CDR3: TGTGCCAGCAGCCTGGGACTAGCGGGCGGGGAGCTGTTTTTT.

The genes are TRBV2 and TRBJ1-2; 8 bases are a match to TRBD1. The ends lost 6 bases at V and 7 bases at J; junction bases unmatched: 10. The CDR3 runs 14 residues. From germline, CDR1 is SNHLY and CDR2 FYNNEI. CDR3 coding DNA: TGTGCCAGCAGGGACAGGGACATTGGCGGTGGCTACACCTTC. Translation: CASRDRDIGGGYTF.

This clonotype was seen only a few times. V is TRBV27 and J is TRBJ1-2, with a tentative D call TRBD1 (5 bases). In germline, CDR1 is MNHEY, CDR2 SMNVEV (reference sequence). V was cut by 3 bases and J by 8 bases, with 10 bases left in between. The length of the CDR3 is 12 residues. CDR3: CASSLGGKGYTF. CDR3 bases: TGTGCCAGCAGTTTGGGGGGGAAGGGCTACACCTTC.

This clonotype was detected only a few times. The chain recombines TRBV4-3 with TRBJ2-3; TRBD1 or TRBD2 may be the D gene (6 bases each). V was shortened by 4 bases and J by 8 bases, with 19 bases between the two germline ends. In germline, CDR1 is LGHNA, CDR2 YSLEER. The CDR3 sequence is 15 residues long. CDR3 DNA sequence: TGCGCCAGCAGCCCTAACTTAAGCAGGGGAGGTACGCAGTATTTT. Protein: CASSPNLSRGGTQYF.

This clonotype has only one observation. The chain joins TRBV7-2 to TRBJ1-3, with D perhaps matching TRBD1 (5 bases). Germline-derived CDR1 and CDR2 are SGHTA and FQGNSA. Trimming removed 5 bases at V and 1 base at J, with 15 bases between. The CDR3 covers 16 residues. The CDR3, as DNA: TGTGCCAGCAGCACCGGGGCCAGATTTTCTGGAAACACCATATATTTT. This gives the protein CASSTGARFSGNTIYF.